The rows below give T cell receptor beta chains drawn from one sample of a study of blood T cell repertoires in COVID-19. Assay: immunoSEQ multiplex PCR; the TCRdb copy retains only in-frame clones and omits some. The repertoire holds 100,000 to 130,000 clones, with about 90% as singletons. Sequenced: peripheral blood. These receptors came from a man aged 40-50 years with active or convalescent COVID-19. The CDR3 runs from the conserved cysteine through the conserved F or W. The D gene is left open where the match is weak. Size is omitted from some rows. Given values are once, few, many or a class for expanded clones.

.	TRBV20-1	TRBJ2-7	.	CSAPQGYEQYF	TGCAGTGCTCCTCAGGGTTACGAGCAGTACTTC
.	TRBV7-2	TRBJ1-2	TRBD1	CASSAEGAIGGYTF	TGTGCCAGCAGCGCTGAGGGGGCTATCGGTGGCTACACCTTC
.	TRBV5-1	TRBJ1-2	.	CASRSGGGDYGYTF	TGCGCCAGCAGATCAGGAGGTGGGGACTATGGCTACACCTTC
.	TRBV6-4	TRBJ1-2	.	CASRLSPASGGYTF	TGTGCCAGCAGATTATCCCCAGCGTCGGGAGGCTACACCTTC
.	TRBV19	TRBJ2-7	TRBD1	CASSIASGQGYEQYF	TGTGCCAGTAGTATAGCGTCGGGACAGGGTTACGAGCAGTACTTC
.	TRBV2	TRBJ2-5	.	CASSSVQETQYF	TGTGCCAGTTCTAGCGTACAAGAGACCCAGTACTTC
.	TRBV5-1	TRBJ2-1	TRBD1	CASSPGQGTYNEQFF	TGCGCCAGCAGCCCAGGACAGGGGACCTACAATGAGCAGTTCTTC
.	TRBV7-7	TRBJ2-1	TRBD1	CASSLTGSSYNEQFF	TGTGCCAGCAGCTTGACAGGGAGCTCCTACAATGAGCAGTTCTTC
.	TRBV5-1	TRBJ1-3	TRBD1	CASSRDRGPGNTIYF	TGCGCCAGCAGCCGCGACAGGGGCCCTGGAAACACCATATATTTT
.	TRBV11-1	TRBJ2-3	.	CASSFMGANTQYF	TGTGCCAGCAGCTTCATGGGGGCTAATACGCAGTATTTT
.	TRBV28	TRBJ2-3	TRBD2	CASSLIPSGRGDTQYF	TGTGCCAGCAGTTTAATCCCGAGCGGGAGGGGGGATACGCAGTATTTT
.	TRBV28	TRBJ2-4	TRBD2	CASGAGGVKNIQYF	TGTGCCAGCGGGGCGGGAGGAGTCAAAAACATTCAGTACTTC
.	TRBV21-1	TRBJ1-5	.	CASSKLGARNQPQHF	TGTGCCAGCAGCAAACTGGGGGCGAGAAATCAGCCCCAGCATTTT
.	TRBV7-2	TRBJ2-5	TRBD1	CATGTGSVETQYF	TGTGCCACCGGGACAGGGAGCGTTGAGACCCAGTACTTC
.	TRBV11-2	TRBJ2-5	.	CASSLDVTGSETQYF	TGTGCCAGCAGCTTAGATGTTACAGGGTCAGAGACCCAGTACTTC
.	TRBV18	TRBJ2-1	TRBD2	CASSPPILAERGNEQFF	TGTGCCAGCTCACCCCCTATCCTAGCGGAGAGGGGCAATGAGCAGTTCTTC
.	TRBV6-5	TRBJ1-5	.	CASSYSRDQPQHF	TGTGCCAGCAGTTATAGCCGAGATCAGCCCCAGCATTTT
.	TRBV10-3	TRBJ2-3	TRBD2	CAIGTSVNTQYF	TGTGCCATCGGGACTAGCGTAAATACGCAGTATTTT
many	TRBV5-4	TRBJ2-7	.	CASSLAYLREQYF	TGTGCCAGCAGCTTGGCCTATCTACGCGAGCAGTACTTC
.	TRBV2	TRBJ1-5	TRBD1	CASSLQGAGQPQHF	TGTGCCAGCAGTTTACAGGGGGCAGGGCAGCCCCAGCATTTT
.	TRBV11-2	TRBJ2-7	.	CASSLQAGLAYEQYF	TGTGCCAGCAGCTTACAGGCGGGGCTAGCCTACGAGCAGTACTTC
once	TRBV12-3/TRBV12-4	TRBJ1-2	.	CASSPQGTYGYTF	TGTGCCAGCAGTCCTCAGGGGACCTATGGCTACACCTTC
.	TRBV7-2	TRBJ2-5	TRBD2	CASSPRGRGFTWTGETQYF	TGTGCCAGCAGCCCTCGCGGGAGGGGATTCACATGGACGGGTGAGACCCAGTACTTC
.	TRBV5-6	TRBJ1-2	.	CASSLPGQPYGYTF	TGTGCCAGCAGCCTTCCCGGACAGCCCTATGGCTACACCTTC
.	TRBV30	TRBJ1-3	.	CAWIPQATDSGNTIYF	TGTGCCTGGATTCCACAGGCCACCGACTCTGGAAACACCATATATTTT
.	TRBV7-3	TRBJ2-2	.	CASSPYGASDTGELFF	TGTGCCAGCAGCCCGTATGGGGCTAGTGACACCGGGGAGCTGTTTTTT
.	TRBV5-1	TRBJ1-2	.	CASSLALGADGYTF	TGCGCCAGCAGCTTGGCCCTGGGGGCAGATGGCTACACCTTC
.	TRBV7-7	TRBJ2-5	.	CASSFYAGYQETQYF	TGTGCTAGCAGCTTTTATGCAGGTTACCAAGAGACCCAGTACTTC